The source of this T cell receptor (beta chain) is a study of neoadjuvant anti-PD-1 for oral cavity cancer (dated by TCRdb to the early 2020s). About the investigation overall: Three to four biweekly doses of nivolumab at 3 mg/kg were mostly administered to patients before curative-intent surgical resection. For patients who did not progress, a fourth nivolumab dose was given around day 43, followed by definitive surgical resection on days 50-56. Under RECIST 1.1, patients with complete response, partial response or stable disease were classed as responders, and patients with progression were classed as non-responders. The parent correlative cohort had more than 10 patients and a response rate of 33%. Summary of the overall study and its limitations: After neoadjuvant nivolumab, non-responders showed significantly higher T cell clonality (Gini index) in PBMCs than responders did. TCR analyses included only a few patients per response group, and the authors called for larger cohorts for validation. Higher pretreatment blood TCRbeta clonality and lower post-treatment tumor TCRbeta clonality were correlated with higher pretreatment blood Treg/Th17 ratios.

The CDR3 spans 17 residues, from the cysteine through the phenylalanine. The DNA shown is the 51-base CDR3, in frame from base 1. CDR1 and CDR2 are drawn from the germline V gene: SGHRS, YFSETQ. Trimming leaves V shorter by 4 bases and J shorter by 0 bases, with the junction holding 7 bases beyond the gene matches. As concerns this clone: Its antigen is not yet known. It has no much larger one-base neighbor in the sample; base qualities were not kept.

The sample's time point label is to be understood as: before neoadjuvant nivolumab. Patients were newly diagnosed with stage II-IVA oral cavity squamous cell carcinoma and had received no prior systemic or radiation treatment. Everyone in the cohort had locally advanced, HPV-negative oral cavity squamous cell carcinoma. Peripheral blood mononuclear cells were analyzed directly, without maintenance or expansion in culture. The samples were drawn from a longitudinal correlative study tied to a single-arm phase II trial testing neoadjuvant nivolumab in oral cavity squamous cell carcinoma. Subject-matched pre- and post-treatment PBMCs and tumors from three responders and three non-responders underwent genomic DNA-based TCRbeta sequencing. Peripheral blood mononuclear cells were drawn once before nivolumab treatment and a second time after treatment, when surgery took place. Genomic DNA was isolated from PBMCs using the Maxwell RSC DNA from Cells kit.

For deep sequencing, each PBMC sample was run in six replicates, with libraries mostly built from approximately 0.45 ug of input genomic DNA. The immunoSEQ hsTCRbeta kit was used to prepare TCRbeta libraries according to the manufacturer's instructions. The finished libraries were brought together in one pool at roughly 2.7 nM, which was then read using an Illumina NovaSeq 6000 S4 flow cell. The authors' analysis ran thus. Raw data preprocessing and quality control were performed with the immunoSEQ Analyzer. The analysis was limited to productive rearrangements, and each clonotype was defined by a unique CDR3 amino acid sequence. Repertoire clonality was estimated as the Gini-Simpson index, computed with the R package tcR. Student's t test was used to compare Gini indices, while Pearson correlation assessed associations with tumor size change. Not all clones reach the TCRdb copy of this immuneACCESS table, which keeps in-frame sequences only. Checked studies attribute under half of the gap to unresolved V genes and leave the rest unexplained. That table gives V, J and clone size, and the DNA gave D and trimming. The sample contains more than 13,000 clones, about 73% of them found a single time. The ten most abundant clones make up approximately 2% of the sample.

The source material was PBMCs, sampled before nivolumab (anti-PD-1) treatment. This clonotype was obtained from a person between 35 and 79 years old with oral cavity squamous cell carcinoma. The chain joins TRBV5-1 to TRBJ2-3; the central 11 bases match TRBD2. The sequence in DNA is TGCGCCAGCAGCGTAGGGACTAGCGGCAGAAGCACAGATACGCAGTATTTT. Translated, it gives CASSVGTSGRSTDTQYF.